These T cell receptor beta chains were read from a single sample in a study of blood T cell repertoires in COVID-19. The data were produced by immunoSEQ multiplex PCR, yet TCRdb's version contains in-frame clones alone and is incomplete. Of about 180,000 clones in the sample, around 73% were seen once. Sequencing input: PBMCs or T cells enriched from blood (not recorded which). These receptors were obtained from a woman between 45 and 60 years old who had recovered from COVID-19. Each CDR3 is given with its conserved first and last residue. D genes are given only for firm matches. Clone size is not always given. Where it is, it says once, few, many or a class for expanded clones.

v_call: TRBV7-3; d_call: NA; clone_size: NA; j_call: TRBJ2-5; cdr3_aa: CASSLTRSQETQYF; cdr3_nt: TGTGCCAGCAGCTTAACGCGGTCGCAAGAGACCCAGTACTTC
v_call: TRBV5-4; d_call: NA; clone_size: NA; j_call: TRBJ1-1; cdr3_aa: CASSLDLGALEAFF; cdr3_nt: TGTGCCAGCAGCTTGGATTTGGGGGCGCTGGAAGCTTTCTTT
v_call: TRBV12-3/TRBV12-4; d_call: NA; clone_size: few; j_call: TRBJ2-2; cdr3_aa: CASNWSGTGELFF; cdr3_nt: TGTGCCAGCAATTGGAGTGGCACCGGGGAGCTGTTTTTT
v_call: TRBV18; d_call: NA; clone_size: NA; j_call: TRBJ2-1; cdr3_aa: CASSPNSLYNEQFF; cdr3_nt: TGTGCCAGCTCACCAAACAGCCTCTACAATGAGCAGTTCTTC
v_call: TRBV28; d_call: TRBD2; clone_size: NA; j_call: TRBJ2-7; cdr3_aa: CASSLAGVYHYEQYF; cdr3_nt: TGTGCCAGCAGCCTGGCGGGAGTTTATCACTACGAGCAGTACTTC
v_call: TRBV25-1; d_call: NA; clone_size: NA; j_call: TRBJ1-1; cdr3_aa: CASSATGTTEAFF; cdr3_nt: TGTGCCAGCAGTGCAACAGGGACCACTGAAGCTTTCTTT
v_call: TRBV18; d_call: NA; clone_size: few; j_call: TRBJ1-1; cdr3_aa: CASSSGAAGTEAFF; cdr3_nt: TGTGCCAGCTCATCGGGCGCCGCGGGCACTGAAGCTTTCTTT
v_call: TRBV28; d_call: NA; clone_size: NA; j_call: TRBJ2-1; cdr3_aa: CASSPLIGADEQFF; cdr3_nt: TGTGCCAGCAGCCCCCTAATTGGCGCGGATGAGCAGTTCTTC
v_call: TRBV6-5; d_call: NA; clone_size: NA; j_call: TRBJ2-1; cdr3_aa: CASEPPEQFF; cdr3_nt: TGTGCCAGTGAGCCTCCGGAGCAGTTCTTC
v_call: TRBV5-3; d_call: TRBD2; clone_size: NA; j_call: TRBJ2-1; cdr3_aa: CARSQSSGKGQFF; cdr3_nt: TGTGCCAGAAGCCAATCTAGCGGGAAGGGGCAGTTCTTC
v_call: TRBV28; d_call: NA; clone_size: few; j_call: TRBJ1-1; cdr3_aa: CASSSSEQYEAFF; cdr3_nt: TGTGCCAGCAGTTCCTCCGAACAGTATGAAGCTTTCTTT
v_call: TRBV19; d_call: TRBD2; clone_size: NA; j_call: TRBJ2-3; cdr3_aa: CASGTGTSNADTQYF; cdr3_nt: TGTGCCAGTGGCACAGGGACTAGTAATGCAGATACGCAGTATTTT
v_call: TRBV6-5; d_call: NA; clone_size: once; j_call: TRBJ1-5; cdr3_aa: CASRGGVAQHF; cdr3_nt: TGTGCCAGCAGGGGGGGAGTAGCCCAGCATTTT
v_call: TRBV18; d_call: TRBD2; clone_size: NA; j_call: TRBJ2-5; cdr3_aa: CASSPPQAGATETQYF; cdr3_nt: TGTGCCAGCTCACCACCGCAAGCGGGAGCGACGGAGACCCAGTACTTC
v_call: TRBV4-1; d_call: NA; clone_size: NA; j_call: TRBJ1-2; cdr3_aa: CASSQEGPGNYGYTF; cdr3_nt: TGCGCCAGCAGCCAAGAGGGTCCGGGTAACTATGGCTACACCTTC
v_call: TRBV4-3; d_call: TRBD1; clone_size: NA; j_call: TRBJ2-1; cdr3_aa: CASSQDQSGGNEQFF; cdr3_nt: TGCGCCAGCAGCCAAGATCAATCAGGGGGCAATGAGCAGTTCTTC
v_call: TRBV9; d_call: TRBD2; clone_size: NA; j_call: TRBJ2-3; cdr3_aa: CASSAQTSGRRPNTDTQYF; cdr3_nt: TGTGCCAGCAGCGCGCAAACTAGCGGGAGACGCCCTAACACAGATACGCAGTATTTT
v_call: TRBV12-3/TRBV12-4; d_call: TRBD1; clone_size: once; j_call: TRBJ1-2; cdr3_aa: CASSLGTGGFYTF; cdr3_nt: TGTGCCAGCAGTTTGGGGACAGGGGGCTTCTACACCTTC
v_call: TRBV2; d_call: NA; clone_size: NA; j_call: TRBJ1-4; cdr3_aa: CASRETGVSNEKLFF; cdr3_nt: TGTGCCAGCAGAGAAACGGGGGTATCTAATGAAAAACTGTTTTTT
v_call: TRBV7-2; d_call: TRBD1; clone_size: few; j_call: TRBJ2-7; cdr3_aa: CASSFRGGAFNEQYF; cdr3_nt: TGTGCCAGCAGCTTCCGAGGGGGCGCTTTTAACGAGCAGTACTTC
v_call: TRBV5-1; d_call: NA; clone_size: once; j_call: TRBJ2-5; cdr3_aa: CASSGDLVETQYF; cdr3_nt: TGCGCCAGCAGCGGAGATCTCGTGGAGACCCAGTACTTC
v_call: TRBV30; d_call: TRBD1; clone_size: NA; j_call: TRBJ1-3; cdr3_aa: CAWSVQGDRAGYF; cdr3_nt: TGTGCCTGGAGTGTACAAGGGGACAGGGCGGGATATTTT
v_call: TRBV9; d_call: TRBD1; clone_size: NA; j_call: TRBJ2-7; cdr3_aa: CASSPGQAYEQYF; cdr3_nt: TGTGCCAGCAGCCCGGGACAGGCCTACGAGCAGTACTTC
v_call: TRBV5-1; d_call: NA; clone_size: NA; j_call: TRBJ1-1; cdr3_aa: CASSLRRIANTEAFF; cdr3_nt: TGCGCCAGCAGCTTGCGGCGGATAGCGAACACTGAAGCTTTCTTT
v_call: TRBV3-1/TRBV3-2; d_call: NA; clone_size: NA; j_call: TRBJ2-3; cdr3_aa: CASSHGLPTDTQYF; cdr3_nt: TGTGCCAGCAGCCACGGACTTCCAACAGATACGCAGTATTTT
v_call: TRBV19; d_call: TRBD1; clone_size: NA; j_call: TRBJ2-1; cdr3_aa: CASSSPPDRGSRDEQFF; cdr3_nt: TGTGCCAGTAGTTCCCCACCGGACAGGGGGTCGCGGGATGAGCAGTTCTTC
v_call: TRBV5-1; d_call: TRBD1; clone_size: NA; j_call: TRBJ1-1; cdr3_aa: CASSPTGDTEAFF; cdr3_nt: TGCGCCAGCAGCCCTACAGGGGACACTGAAGCTTTCTTT
v_call: TRBV29-1; d_call: NA; clone_size: NA; j_call: TRBJ2-3; cdr3_aa: CSVGQLDFTDTQYF; cdr3_nt: TGCAGCGTTGGACAGCTGGATTTTACAGATACGCAGTATTTT
v_call: TRBV15; d_call: NA; clone_size: NA; j_call: TRBJ2-1; cdr3_aa: CATSGAMNSFEEQFF; cdr3_nt: TGTGCCACCAGCGGAGCCATGAATAGTTTCGAGGAGCAGTTCTTC
v_call: TRBV21-1; d_call: NA; clone_size: NA; j_call: TRBJ2-7; cdr3_aa: CASSKEWRDFYEQYF; cdr3_nt: TGTGCCAGCAGCAAAGAATGGAGGGATTTCTACGAGCAGTACTTC
v_call: TRBV27; d_call: TRBD1; clone_size: NA; j_call: TRBJ2-6; cdr3_aa: CASRQDRDLRGANVLTF; cdr3_nt: TGTGCCAGCAGACAAGACAGGGACCTTCGTGGGGCCAACGTCCTGACTTTC
v_call: TRBV11-1; d_call: TRBD1; clone_size: NA; j_call: TRBJ2-7; cdr3_aa: CASSGTGTAIYEQYF; cdr3_nt: TGTGCCAGCAGCGGCACCGGGACAGCTATCTACGAGCAGTACTTC
v_call: TRBV15; d_call: TRBD1; clone_size: NA; j_call: TRBJ1-1; cdr3_aa: CATSTRGLGTEAFF; cdr3_nt: TGTGCCACCAGCACAAGGGGGCTGGGCACTGAAGCTTTCTTT
v_call: TRBV5-6; d_call: TRBD1; clone_size: NA; j_call: TRBJ1-1; cdr3_aa: CASSFPTGVNTEAFF; cdr3_nt: TGTGCCAGCAGCTTTCCGACAGGGGTGAACACTGAAGCTTTCTTT
v_call: TRBV7-3; d_call: TRBD1; clone_size: NA; j_call: TRBJ2-7; cdr3_aa: CASSPGQGGYEQYF; cdr3_nt: TGTGCCAGCAGCCCGGGACAGGGAGGGTACGAGCAGTACTTC
v_call: TRBV18; d_call: TRBD2; clone_size: NA; j_call: TRBJ2-1; cdr3_aa: CASYGLAGVAEQFF; cdr3_nt: TGTGCCAGCTACGGACTAGCGGGAGTCGCTGAGCAGTTCTTC
v_call: TRBV18; d_call: NA; clone_size: NA; j_call: TRBJ1-1; cdr3_aa: CASSPPRGGGVNRMNTEAFF; cdr3_nt: TGTGCCAGCTCACCACCTAGGGGAGGGGGGGTTAACAGGATGAACACTGAAGCTTTCTTT
v_call: TRBV30; d_call: NA; clone_size: few; j_call: TRBJ2-7; cdr3_aa: CAWSVSREQYF; cdr3_nt: TGTGCCTGGAGTGTATCGAGGGAGCAGTACTTC
v_call: TRBV9; d_call: TRBD2; clone_size: NA; j_call: TRBJ2-5; cdr3_aa: CASSVAAGEETQYF; cdr3_nt: TGTGCCAGCAGCGTAGCGGCGGGAGAAGAGACCCAGTACTTC
v_call: TRBV3-1/TRBV3-2; d_call: NA; clone_size: NA; j_call: TRBJ1-1; cdr3_aa: CASSRGTMNTEAFF; cdr3_nt: TGTGCCAGCAGCCGCGGAACCATGAACACTGAAGCTTTCTTT
v_call: TRBV7-3; d_call: TRBD2; clone_size: NA; j_call: TRBJ2-5; cdr3_aa: CASSLRGTSGGAQYF; cdr3_nt: TGTGCCAGCAGCTTAAGGGGGACTAGCGGCGGGGCCCAGTACTTC
v_call: TRBV5-6; d_call: NA; clone_size: once; j_call: TRBJ1-5; cdr3_aa: CASTLGARSNQPQHF; cdr3_nt: TGTGCCAGCACCCTGGGGGCCAGGAGCAATCAGCCCCAGCATTTT
v_call: TRBV25-1; d_call: TRBD1; clone_size: NA; j_call: TRBJ2-1; cdr3_aa: CASSGQGLVNEQFF; cdr3_nt: TGTGCCAGCAGCGGACAGGGGCTGGTCAATGAGCAGTTCTTC
v_call: TRBV7-9; d_call: TRBD1; clone_size: NA; j_call: TRBJ1-2; cdr3_aa: CASSSGTGIYGYTF; cdr3_nt: TGTGCCAGCAGCTCCGGGACAGGGATATATGGCTACACCTTC
v_call: TRBV19; d_call: NA; clone_size: NA; j_call: TRBJ2-2; cdr3_aa: CASSIGQHTGELFF; cdr3_nt: TGTGCCAGTAGTATTGGGCAGCACACCGGGGAGCTGTTTTTT
v_call: TRBV4-2; d_call: NA; clone_size: few; j_call: TRBJ1-5; cdr3_aa: CASSQETGYSNQPQHF; cdr3_nt: TGTGCCAGCAGCCAAGAAACGGGATATAGCAATCAGCCCCAGCATTTT
v_call: TRBV19; d_call: NA; clone_size: NA; j_call: TRBJ1-5; cdr3_aa: CASSILEGYQPQHF; cdr3_nt: TGTGCCAGTAGTATCTTGGAGGGATATCAGCCCCAGCATTTT
v_call: TRBV5-4; d_call: TRBD2; clone_size: NA; j_call: TRBJ2-2; cdr3_aa: CASSLGGLAGNTGELFF; cdr3_nt: TGTGCCAGCAGCTTGGGGGGACTAGCGGGGAACACCGGGGAGCTGTTTTTT
v_call: TRBV3-1/TRBV3-2; d_call: NA; clone_size: few; j_call: TRBJ1-5; cdr3_aa: CASSQSGNQPQHF; cdr3_nt: TGTGCCAGCAGCCAATCAGGAAATCAGCCCCAGCATTTT
v_call: TRBV5-1; d_call: NA; clone_size: NA; j_call: TRBJ1-3; cdr3_aa: CASSPAGLGNTIYF; cdr3_nt: TGCGCCAGCAGCCCGGCCGGACTTGGAAACACCATATATTTT
v_call: TRBV3-1/TRBV3-2; d_call: NA; clone_size: NA; j_call: TRBJ2-1; cdr3_aa: CASSQESGPLPYNEQFF; cdr3_nt: TGTGCCAGCAGCCAAGAGAGCGGACCCCTCCCTTACAATGAGCAGTTCTTC
v_call: TRBV3-1/TRBV3-2; d_call: NA; clone_size: NA; j_call: TRBJ2-5; cdr3_aa: CASSQALVGETQYF; cdr3_nt: TGTGCCAGCAGCCAAGCGCTAGTGGGTGAGACCCAGTACTTC
v_call: TRBV11-3; d_call: TRBD2; clone_size: many; j_call: TRBJ2-1; cdr3_aa: CASAGASGNRQFF; cdr3_nt: TGTGCCAGCGCTGGGGCTAGCGGGAACCGGCAGTTCTTC
v_call: TRBV27; d_call: NA; clone_size: NA; j_call: TRBJ2-7; cdr3_aa: CASSFGGLSSYEQYF; cdr3_nt: TGTGCCAGCAGTTTCGGAGGGTTAAGCTCCTACGAGCAGTACTTC
v_call: TRBV2; d_call: NA; clone_size: NA; j_call: TRBJ2-2; cdr3_aa: CASSGSTLGPGELFF; cdr3_nt: TGTGCCAGCAGCGGGTCGACCCTGGGGCCCGGGGAGCTGTTTTTT
v_call: TRBV5-8; d_call: NA; clone_size: NA; j_call: TRBJ1-3; cdr3_aa: CASSLAGIGNTIYF; cdr3_nt: TGTGCCAGCAGCTTGGCGGGGATCGGAAACACCATATATTTT
v_call: TRBV19; d_call: NA; clone_size: few; j_call: TRBJ2-4; cdr3_aa: CASSIGGAKNIQYF; cdr3_nt: TGTGCCAGTAGTATCGGGGGAGCCAAAAACATTCAGTACTTC
v_call: TRBV7-9; d_call: TRBD1; clone_size: NA; j_call: TRBJ1-2; cdr3_aa: CASSFWQGGQGDHGYTF; cdr3_nt: TGTGCCAGCAGCTTTTGGCAGGGGGGACAGGGGGACCATGGCTACACCTTC